The source of this T cell receptor beta chain is a study of T cells in Graves' hyperthyroidism and ophthalmopathy. Study results and caveats: In the analysis, a 13 V-J model separated ophthalmopathy from stable hyperthyroidism.

Authors of the study amplified TCR beta CDR3 regions from RNA transcripts. A first-round RT-PCR of the TCR CDR3 used the HTBI primer set. TCRdb passed the multiplex PCR reads through MiXCR, listing each CDR3 protein once. Of approximately 430,000 distinct CDR3 sequences in the sample, roughly 14% were seen once. This clonotype was seen more than once but under ten times. Its cognate antigen is unknown. The CDR3 consists of 13 residues. From germline, CDR1 is SQVTM and CDR2 ANQGSEA. The V end was cut by 3 bases, the J end by 0 bases, with 6 bases between. With duration under 3 months, ophthalmopathy was active: Clinical Activity Score at least 3, NOSPECS at least 4. Clinical symptoms, serum thyroxine, TRAb, thyroid ultrasound and orbital computed tomography established diagnosis. 10 ml of fresh peripheral blood supplied the PBMCs.

Sequenced: blood. This sequence joins TRBV29-1 and TRBJ2-4; D gene unclear. The receptor comes from a man younger than 35 with Graves' ophthalmopathy. This CDR3 is CSVELEAKNIQYF. The CDR3 DNA reads as TGCAGCGTTGAGTTGGAAGCCAAAAACATTCAGTACTTC. The full variable domain, rest sourced from reference TRBV29-1 and TRBJ2-4, is SAVISQKPSRDICQRGTSLTIQCQVDSQVTMMFWYRQQPGQSLTLIATANQGSEATYESGFVIDKFPISRPNLTFSTLTVSNMSPEDSSIYLCSVELEAKNIQYFGAGTRLSVL.